The rows below give T cell receptor beta chains drawn from one sample of a study of identical twins. TCRdb passed the 5' RACE reads through MiXCR, listing each CDR3 protein once. This sample has under 350,000 distinct CDR3 sequences, with roughly 9.8% found just once. Separately, the same data were catalogued under a study of yellow fever vaccine responses in identical twins.

Sequences were obtained from CD8+ T cells sorted from blood. Receptors originate from a young woman in good health. Each CDR3 is given with its conserved first and last residue. D genes are given only for firm matches. Rows give clone size only sometimes, using once, few, many, or a class for an expanded clone.

>TRBV15|few|.|TRBJ1-4
CATSVSRRDEKLFF
TGTGCCACCAGCGTTAGTCGGCGGGATGAAAAACTGTTTTTT
>TRBV4-1|many|.|TRBJ2-4
CASSQEDIENIQYF
TGCGCCAGCAGCCAAGAGGACATAGAAAACATTCAGTACTTC
>TRBV9|.|TRBD1|TRBJ1-2
CASSDPGQGNYGYTF
TGTGCCAGCAGCGATCCGGGACAGGGGAACTATGGCTACACCTTC
>TRBV2|many|.|TRBJ2-5
CASITGGDLLETQYF
TGTGCCAGCATTACCGGAGGAGACCTTTTGGAGACCCAGTACTTC
>TRBV12-3/TRBV12-4|.|.|TRBJ1-1
CASSGAHTEAFF
TGTGCCAGCAGTGGGGCCCACACTGAAGCTTTCTTT
>TRBV28|.|.|TRBJ2-7
CASIGLRGSDEQYF
TGTGCCAGCATTGGGTTGAGGGGCAGCGACGAGCAGTACTTC
>TRBV5-6|few|.|TRBJ2-1
CASSWTETMKGNEQFF
TGTGCCAGCAGCTGGACTGAAACAATGAAGGGCAATGAGCAGTTCTTC
>TRBV7-8|few|TRBD1|TRBJ1-2
CASSPDFPGQGVFYTF
TGTGCCAGCAGTCCCGATTTTCCGGGACAGGGCGTTTTCTACACCTTC
>TRBV5-5|few|.|TRBJ1-2
CASSFVSSESINYGYTF
TGTGCCAGCAGCTTTGTTTCCTCTGAATCGATTAACTATGGCTACACCTTC
>TRBV6-2/TRBV6-3|.|TRBD2|TRBJ2-1
CASSGGGLVTNEQFF
TGTGCCAGCAGTGGGGGGGGACTAGTGACCAATGAGCAGTTCTTC
>TRBV6-2/TRBV6-3|.|TRBD2|TRBJ2-7
CASSPSASGRYEQYF
TGTGCCAGCAGCCCGTCTGCTAGCGGGAGATACGAGCAGTACTTC
>TRBV6-5|.|.|TRBJ1-2
CASSYLEEFYGYTF
TGTGCCAGCAGTTACTTAGAAGAATTCTATGGCTACACCTTC
>TRBV3-1|.|TRBD2|TRBJ2-1
CASSHEQMGLAGFGEQFF
TGTGCCAGCAGCCATGAGCAAATGGGACTAGCGGGGTTTGGAGAGCAGTTCTTC
>TRBV7-2|.|.|TRBJ2-5
CAIRTRWGETQYF
TGTGCCATCAGAACGCGTTGGGGCGAGACCCAGTACTTC
>TRBV11-2|.|.|TRBJ2-3
CASSLVGGLGSADTQYF
TGTGCCAGCAGCTTAGTTGGCGGCCTGGGTTCTGCAGATACGCAGTATTTT
>TRBV6-1|.|TRBD1|TRBJ1-5
CASSGLRDRPPQGNQPQHF
TGTGCCAGCAGTGGCCTCCGGGACAGGCCTCCTCAAGGCAATCAGCCCCAGCATTTT
>TRBV20-1|many|TRBD2|TRBJ2-1
CSAPGTSGVINEQFF
TGCAGTGCCCCGGGGACTAGCGGGGTCATCAATGAGCAGTTCTTC
>TRBV15|.|.|TRBJ2-7
CATSRVDRWEQYF
TGTGCCACCAGCAGAGTCGACCGCTGGGAGCAGTACTTC
>TRBV7-8|many|.|TRBJ2-4
CASSLALTEEAYF
TGTGCCAGCAGCTTAGCCCTTACGGAGGAGGCGTACTTC
>TRBV12-3/TRBV12-4|many|.|TRBJ2-3
CASSLGVDTQYF
TGTGCCAGCAGTTTGGGAGTAGATACGCAGTATTTT
>TRBV6-1|few|.|TRBJ2-7
CASSLDRTFRYEQYF
TGTGCCAGCAGCCTAGACAGGACCTTTCGGTACGAGCAGTACTTC
>TRBV28|.|TRBD2|TRBJ2-5
CASSLSPSGAQETQYF
TGTGCCAGCAGTTTATCCCCTAGCGGGGCACAAGAGACCCAGTACTTC
>TRBV3-1|many|.|TRBJ1-1
CASSHQIVGRGTEAFF
TGTGCCAGCAGCCATCAGATAGTCGGCAGGGGCACTGAAGCTTTCTTT
>TRBV5-1|many|TRBD1|TRBJ2-5
CASSLHGQVQETQYF
TGCGCCAGCAGCTTGCACGGACAGGTTCAAGAGACCCAGTACTTC
>TRBV4-2|.|TRBD1|TRBJ2-2
CASSQADRGGSGELFF
TGTGCCAGCAGCCAAGCCGACAGGGGAGGTTCCGGGGAGCTGTTTTTT
>TRBV4-1|many|TRBD2|TRBJ2-1
CASSQGGRSYNEQFF
TGCGCCAGCAGCCAGGGCGGGAGATCATACAATGAGCAGTTCTTC
>TRBV6-2/TRBV6-3|.|.|TRBJ2-1
CASSYDERRISVYNEQFF
TGTGCCAGCAGTTACGACGAAAGGAGGATCAGCGTCTACAATGAGCAGTTCTTC
>TRBV5-6|few|.|TRBJ2-7
CASSFTGTHHEQYF
TGTGCCAGCAGCTTTACCGGGACCCACCACGAGCAGTACTTC
>TRBV6-4|many|.|TRBJ2-2
CASSDSVHYANTGELFF
TGTGCCAGCAGTGACTCGGTTCATTACGCGAACACCGGGGAGCTGTTTTTT
>TRBV4-1|many|TRBD2|TRBJ2-5
CASSQGLAGGEQETQYF
TGCGCCAGCAGCCAGGGTCTAGCGGGAGGGGAACAAGAGACCCAGTACTTC
>TRBV14|many|TRBD2|TRBJ2-3
CASSQSGSRDTQYF
TGTGCCAGCAGCCAAAGCGGGAGTAGGGATACGCAGTATTTT
>TRBV30|.|TRBD1|TRBJ2-7
CAWTRLTGADYEQYF
TGTGCCTGGACCCGATTAACAGGGGCGGACTACGAGCAGTACTTC
>TRBV6-6|many|.|TRBJ2-1
CASSYSITSSYNEQFF
TGTGCCAGCAGTTACTCTATAACGTCCTCCTACAATGAGCAGTTCTTC
>TRBV11-2|many|.|TRBJ2-1
CASSDQFEQFF
TGTGCCAGCAGCGATCAATTCGAGCAGTTCTTC
>TRBV4-3|few|.|TRBJ2-7
CASSQDLALALTYEQYF
TGCGCCAGCAGCCAAGATCTCGCGCTAGCCCTAACCTACGAGCAGTACTTC
>TRBV27|.|TRBD1|TRBJ1-5
CASSGTGHNQPQHF
TGTGCCAGCAGTGGGACAGGGCACAATCAGCCCCAGCATTTT
>TRBV11-2|many|.|TRBJ2-7
CASSLEAGAYEQYF
TGTGCCAGCAGCTTAGAGGCAGGGGCCTACGAGCAGTACTTC
>TRBV5-1|many|TRBD1|TRBJ2-7
CASSGGTGGSYEQYF
TGCGCCAGCAGCGGTGGGACAGGGGGCTCCTACGAGCAGTACTTC
>TRBV11-1|few|.|TRBJ2-2
CASSSGRRGHLNTGELFF
TGTGCCAGCAGCTCGGGTAGGCGCGGGCACCTGAACACCGGGGAGCTGTTTTTT
>TRBV7-9|.|TRBD1|TRBJ2-1
CASSRGTGGNEQFF
TGTGCCAGCAGCAGAGGGACAGGGGGGAATGAGCAGTTCTTC
>TRBV27|.|TRBD1|TRBJ2-7
CASSLSIGDRDYEQYF
TGTGCCAGCAGTTTATCGATAGGAGACAGGGATTACGAGCAGTACTTC
>TRBV29-1|few|.|TRBJ2-5
CSVGGTETQYF
TGCAGCGTTGGCGGGACGGAGACCCAGTACTTC
>TRBV24-1|once|.|TRBJ2-7
CATSDRYLGEQYF
TGTGCCACCAGTGACCGTTATTTGGGCGAGCAGTACTTC
>TRBV2|.|.|TRBJ2-5
CASAGWGPQGEEETQYF
TGTGCCAGCGCAGGCTGGGGGCCCCAAGGCGAAGAAGAGACCCAGTACTTC
>TRBV9|few|.|TRBJ1-1
CASSVGAGMNTEAFF
TGTGCCAGCAGCGTAGGAGCAGGAATGAACACTGAAGCTTTCTTT
>TRBV6-2/TRBV6-3|.|TRBD1|TRBJ1-1
CASSSPDRDWSTEAFF
TGTGCCAGCAGTTCGCCAGACAGGGATTGGAGCACTGAAGCTTTCTTT
>TRBV11-2|.|TRBD2|TRBJ2-3
CASSDTSGGEPTDTQYF
TGTGCCAGCAGCGACACTAGCGGGGGGGAACCTACAGATACGCAGTATTTT
>TRBV4-3|.|TRBD1|TRBJ2-1
CASSSDRENEQFF
TGCGCCAGCAGTTCGGACAGGGAGAATGAGCAGTTCTTC
>TRBV24-1|.|TRBD2|TRBJ2-7
CATSDRLAGTYEQYF
TGTGCCACCAGTGACCGACTAGCGGGCACCTACGAGCAGTACTTC
>TRBV28|many|.|TRBJ2-3
CASRSMPGSVQYF
TGTGCCAGCAGATCTATGCCGGGATCAGTCCAGTATTTT
>TRBV6-5|.|TRBD1|TRBJ2-7
CASSYSSQGQLYEQYF
TGTGCCAGCAGTTACTCGTCCCAGGGACAGTTATACGAGCAGTACTTC
>TRBV7-9|many|TRBD2|TRBJ2-3
CASSPLLAGWSDTQYF
TGTGCCAGCAGCCCTCTCTTAGCGGGGTGGTCAGATACGCAGTATTTT
>TRBV27|.|.|TRBJ2-3
CASSSDVGEADTQYF
TGTGCCAGCAGTTCGGACGTGGGAGAGGCAGATACGCAGTATTTT
>TRBV20-1|.|TRBD2|TRBJ2-7
CSAAGTSGDSYEQYF
TGCAGTGCGGCCGGGACTAGCGGAGACTCCTACGAGCAGTACTTC
>TRBV12-3/TRBV12-4|.|.|TRBJ2-2
CANLYLHTGELFF
TGTGCCAACCTATACCTGCACACCGGGGAGCTGTTTTTT
>TRBV5-1|many|TRBD1|TRBJ2-3
CASSGQGEGSTDTQYF
TGCGCCAGCAGCGGACAGGGGGAAGGTAGCACAGATACGCAGTATTTT
>TRBV14|.|.|TRBJ1-4
CASRSWGTEKLFF
TGTGCCAGCAGATCTTGGGGGACGGAAAAACTGTTTTTT
>TRBV18|.|.|TRBJ2-7
CASSPPDRYEQYF
TGTGCCAGCTCACCACCGGACAGATACGAGCAGTACTTC
>TRBV6-1|.|.|TRBJ1-3
CASSDRANSGNTIYF
TGTGCCAGCAGTGATCGGGCAAACTCTGGAAACACCATATATTTT